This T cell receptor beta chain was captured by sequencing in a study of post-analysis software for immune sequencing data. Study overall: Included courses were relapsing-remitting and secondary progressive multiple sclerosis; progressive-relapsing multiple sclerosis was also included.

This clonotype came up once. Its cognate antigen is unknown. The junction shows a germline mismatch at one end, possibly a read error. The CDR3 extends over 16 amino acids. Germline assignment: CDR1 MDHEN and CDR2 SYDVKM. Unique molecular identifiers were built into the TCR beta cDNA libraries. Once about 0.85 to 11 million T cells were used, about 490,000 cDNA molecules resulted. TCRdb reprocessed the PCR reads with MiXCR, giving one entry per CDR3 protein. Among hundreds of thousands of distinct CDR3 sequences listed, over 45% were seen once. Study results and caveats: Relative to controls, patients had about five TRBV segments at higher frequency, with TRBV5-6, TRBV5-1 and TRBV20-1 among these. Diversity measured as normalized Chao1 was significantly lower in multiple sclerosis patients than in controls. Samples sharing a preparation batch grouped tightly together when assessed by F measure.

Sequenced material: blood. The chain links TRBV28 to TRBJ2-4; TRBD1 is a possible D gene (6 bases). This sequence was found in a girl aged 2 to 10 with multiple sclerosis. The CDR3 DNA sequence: TGTGCCAGCAGCCCTCAACAGGGTACGGCCAAAAACATTCAATACTTC. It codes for CASSPQQGTAKNIQYF.